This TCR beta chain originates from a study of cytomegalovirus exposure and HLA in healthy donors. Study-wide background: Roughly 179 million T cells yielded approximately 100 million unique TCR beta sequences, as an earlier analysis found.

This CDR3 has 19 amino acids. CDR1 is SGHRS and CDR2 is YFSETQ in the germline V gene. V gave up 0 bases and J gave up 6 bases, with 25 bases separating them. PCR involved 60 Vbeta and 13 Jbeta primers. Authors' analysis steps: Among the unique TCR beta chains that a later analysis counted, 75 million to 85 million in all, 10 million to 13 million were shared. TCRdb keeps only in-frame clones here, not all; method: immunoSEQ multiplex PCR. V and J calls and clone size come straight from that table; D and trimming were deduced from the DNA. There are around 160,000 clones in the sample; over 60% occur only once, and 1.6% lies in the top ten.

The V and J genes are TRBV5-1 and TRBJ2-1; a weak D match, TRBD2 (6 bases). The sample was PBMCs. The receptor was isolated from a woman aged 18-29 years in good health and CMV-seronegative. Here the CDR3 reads CASSLGFLRGSRGINEQFF. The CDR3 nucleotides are TGCGCCAGCAGCTTGGGATTTCTGCGGGGTTCGAGAGGTATCAATGAGCAGTTCTTC.